This T cell receptor (beta chain) was profiled in a study of CD8 T cells in ankylosing spondylitis. Scientists made TCR beta libraries using quantitative 5'-RACE with molecular barcodes. Via MiXCR, TCRdb re-called the 5' RACE reads, giving one row per CDR3 protein. This sample has 750,000 to 850,000 distinct CDR3 sequences; roughly 10% occur once, and the top ten carry roughly 0.51%. Broader study findings: Ankylosing spondylitis blood seemed to carry a telltale TCR beta motif made of fewer than ten highly homologous variants.

Trimming left V 1 base short and J 4 bases short, with 10 bases between. From germline, CDR1 is MNHEY and CDR2 SVGAGI. This CDR3 has 14 amino acids. This clonotype has a handful of counts. The antigen remains undetermined. Specimen: blood, either unsorted or a sorted T cell fraction (not recorded which). The receptor's source is a male donor with ankylosing spondylitis. J is TRBJ2-5 and V is TRBV6-5; D is possibly TRBD2 (7 bases). The CDR3 coding sequence is TGTGCCAGCAGTTACTGGGGGGGCGGAGAGACCCAGTACTTC. This gives the protein CASSYWGGGETQYF.